This is a list of T cell receptor beta chains from one sample in a study of CD8 T cells in ankylosing spondylitis. MiXCR, applied by TCRdb to the 5' RACE reads, yields one record per CDR3 protein. The top ten clones hold 15% of a sample with approximately 150,000 distinct CDR3 sequences, roughly 44% of them seen once. Sample: synovial fluid, either unsorted or a sorted T cell fraction (not recorded which). Receptors originate from a male donor with ankylosing spondylitis. The CDR3 runs from the conserved cysteine through the conserved F or W. A D gene is named only where the DNA matches it firmly. Only part of the rows carry a size: once, few, many, or a class if the clone is expanded.

TRBV4-1	TRBJ2-2	TRBD2	many	CASGDGGYSPGELFF	TGCGCCAGCGGAGACGGGGGGTACTCCCCCGGGGAGCTGTTTTTT
TRBV19	TRBJ2-1	TRBD2	many	CASSIASGDEQFF	TGTGCCAGTAGTATAGCTAGCGGGGATGAGCAGTTCTTC
TRBV5-1	TRBJ2-3	.	few	CASSLRRGRAPRRGDTQYF	TGCGCCAGCAGCTTGAGAAGGGGGAGGGCCCCGCGACGGGGTGATACGCAGTATTTT
TRBV7-9	TRBJ2-2	.	.	CASSLERDSRTGELFF	TGTGCCAGCAGCTTAGAGCGGGACAGTCGGACCGGGGAGCTGTTTTTT
TRBV4-1	TRBJ2-2	.	.	CASSQGWNTGELFF	TGCGCCAGCAGCCAAGGATGGAACACCGGGGAGCTGTTTTTT
TRBV20-1	TRBJ2-3	.	few	CSANGGTGTDTQYF	TGCAGTGCAAATGGAGGGACAGGCACAGATACGCAGTATTTT
TRBV27	TRBJ2-1	TRBD1	.	CASSSLPGQGYNEQFF	TGTGCCAGCAGTTCACTGCCGGGACAGGGATACAATGAGCAGTTCTTC
TRBV3-1	TRBJ1-6	.	.	CASSQDIGMASYNSPLHF	TGTGCCAGCAGCCAAGATATCGGGATGGCCTCCTATAATTCACCCCTCCACTTT
TRBV10-3	TRBJ1-5	.	.	CAISESKGQISNQPQHF	TGTGCCATCAGTGAGTCCAAGGGGCAGATCTCCAATCAGCCCCAGCATTTT
TRBV4-2	TRBJ2-6	.	few	CASSQQGSAGANVLTF	TGTGCCAGCAGCCAACAAGGAAGCGCTGGGGCCAACGTCCTGACTTTC
TRBV20-1	TRBJ1-5	TRBD1	once	CSARTGWGNQPQHF	TGCAGTGCTCGGACAGGGTGGGGCAATCAGCCCCAGCATTTT
TRBV6-2/TRBV6-3	TRBJ2-3	.	.	CASSSAGRELDTQYF	TGTGCCAGCAGTTCGGCTGGACGGGAGCTGGATACGCAGTATTTT
TRBV9	TRBJ2-3	.	many	CASSANRADTQYF	TGTGCCAGCAGCGCCAACCGTGCAGATACGCAGTATTTT
TRBV7-9	TRBJ2-1	TRBD1	.	CASSVTGVIYNEQFF	TGTGCCAGCAGCGTTACAGGGGTAATCTACAATGAGCAGTTCTTC
TRBV11-2	TRBJ1-6	.	.	CASSYPLDRVSYNSPLHF	TGTGCCAGCAGCTACCCCTTAGACAGAGTCTCCTATAATTCACCCCTCCACTTT
TRBV5-1	TRBJ1-1	.	.	CASSSNSNTEAFF	TGCGCCAGCAGCTCAAACTCGAACACTGAAGCTTTCTTT
TRBV7-8	TRBJ2-6	.	.	CASSPGPIPTLSGANVLTF	TGTGCCAGCAGCCCCGGCCCTATACCCACTCTCTCTGGGGCCAACGTCCTGACTTTC
TRBV15	TRBJ2-1	.	.	CATSRGGGPNNEQFF	TGTGCCACCAGCAGAGGGGGAGGACCCAACAATGAGCAGTTCTTC
TRBV6-1	TRBJ2-1	TRBD2	.	CASSEWELAGGWNEQFF	TGTGCCAGCAGTGAGTGGGAACTAGCGGGAGGGTGGAATGAGCAGTTCTTC
TRBV7-2	TRBJ2-1	TRBD2	.	CASSLVLLAGVINEQFF	TGTGCCAGCAGCTTAGTCCTTCTAGCGGGAGTGATCAATGAGCAGTTCTTC
TRBV7-9	TRBJ2-3	.	.	CASSRDTDTQYF	TGTGCCAGCAGCCGGGACACAGATACGCAGTATTTT
TRBV20-1	TRBJ2-3	.	.	CSAETDPPLTQYF	TGCAGTGCTGAGACCGACCCACCTCTTACGCAGTATTTT
TRBV3-1	TRBJ2-1	.	.	CASSQGLAMILGNEQFF	TGTGCCAGCAGCCAAGGTCTAGCTATGATCCTTGGCAATGAGCAGTTCTTC
TRBV9	TRBJ2-7	.	.	CASSVGRGTEQYF	TGTGCCAGCAGCGTAGGACGGGGTACCGAGCAGTACTTC
TRBV12-3/TRBV12-4	TRBJ2-7	.	.	CASSPGHSPYEQYF	TGTGCCAGCAGTCCGGGACACTCACCCTACGAGCAGTACTTC
TRBV28	TRBJ2-7	TRBD1	few	CASSYLPGQGYSEQYF	TGTGCCAGCAGTTACCTACCGGGACAGGGCTACTCCGAGCAGTACTTC
TRBV4-1	TRBJ2-5	.	.	CASSQEHRTQETQYF	TGCGCCAGTAGCCAAGAGCACAGAACCCAAGAGACCCAGTACTTC
TRBV7-9	TRBJ2-1	.	.	CASSFQGPNEQFF	TGTGCCAGCAGCTTCCAGGGACCCAATGAGCAGTTCTTC